What follows is one T cell receptor (beta chain) and its context. Recovered participants had two consecutive negative NP/OP PCR tests, healthcare professional clearance, or symptom resolution. The CDR3 has 14 amino acids. V was pared by 7 bases and J by 3 bases, with 7 bases of the junction left unmatched. CDR1 GTSNPN and CDR2 SVGIG come from the germline V gene (reference sequence). Original analysis: From reference gene primer amplification, estimates of nucleated cell counts were derived. Assay: immunoSEQ multiplex PCR; the TCRdb copy retains only in-frame clones and omits some. V, J and clone size are taken as reported in that table, and D and trimming were inferred from the DNA itself. The sample has roughly 280,000 clones; nearly 90% are singletons. This sample is drawn from a study of blood T cell repertoires in COVID-19.

The genes are TRBV30 and TRBJ2-1; 9 bases fit TRBD1. Input material: PBMCs or T cells enriched from blood (not recorded which). The receptor comes from a woman aged 60-70 years who had recovered from COVID-19. CDR3 nucleotide sequence: TGTGCCTCCCCGGGACAGGGATTCTACAATGAGCAGTTCTTC. Its protein is CASPGQGFYNEQFF.